One and the same sample provided the 5 T cell receptor beta chains below, sequenced in a study of T cells after yellow fever vaccination. Each CDR3 protein is one row after TCRdb ran MiXCR on the 5' RACE reads. In the table there are 200,000 to 300,000 distinct CDR3 sequences, over 6.5% of which are singletons. Sequences were derived from CD4+ T cells sorted from PBMCs, sampled on the day of the yellow fever booster vaccination. These receptors were taken from a man aged 25 to 40 who received the YFV17D yellow fever vaccine.

This clonotype was detected ten times or more. V is TRBV5-1 and J is TRBJ2-7; 7 nucleotides agree with TRBD1. With V trimmed by 1 base and J by 2 bases, 3 bases remained unmatched. CDR1 and CDR2 from the germline V gene are SGHRS and YFSETQ. This CDR3 contains 14 residues. The chain's CDR3 is CASSLIQGAYEQYF. The CDR3 nucleotides read TGCGCCAGCAGCTTGATTCAGGGGGCCTACGAGCAGTACTTC.

The V call is TRBV20-1, the J call TRBJ1-1; 8 nucleotides align to TRBD1. The V segment lost 3 bases and the J segment 4 bases; nucleotides outside the gene matches: 4. Germline loops: CDR1 DFQATT, CDR2 SNEGSKA (reference sequence). The length of the CDR3 is 13 residues. This chain's CDR3 is CSASFGTGTEAFF. The CDR3 region has the DNA TGCAGTGCTAGCTTTGGGACAGGCACTGAAGCTTTCTTT.

Points on this clonotype: A much larger clone lies one base from this, so it may be a read error. V usage is TRBV9 and J usage is TRBJ2-5; a weak D match, TRBD2 (5 bases). Germline CDR1 is SGDLS and CDR2 is YYNGEE. The CDR3 sequence is 13 residues long. V was trimmed by 0 bases and J by 3 bases, leaving 6 bases between them. CDR3: CASSVAAEETQYF. The DNA for the CDR3 is TGTGCCAGCAGCGTAGCAGCGGAAGAGACCCAGTACTTC.

The table lists this clonotype with many counts. The chain has TRBV27 and TRBJ1-4, with a weak D call TRBD1 (5 bases). V gave up 3 bases and J gave up 3 bases, with 11 bases separating them. Germline CDR1 MNHEY, CDR2 SMNVEV (reference sequence). The CDR3 has 15 amino acids. CDR3: CASSFRGRPNEKLFF. CDR3 nucleotide sequence: TGTGCCAGCAGTTTTAGGGGACGTCCTAATGAAAAACTGTTTTTT.

This clonotype occurred a few times. The V gene is TRBV30, the J gene TRBJ2-3; 16 bases are a match to TRBD2. With V trimmed by 2 bases and J by 0 bases, 2 bases remained unmatched. This CDR3 region has 17 residues. CDR1 GTSNPN and CDR2 SVGIG come from the germline V gene (reference sequence). Written as DNA, the CDR3 is TGTGCCTGGAGTACGGGACTAGCGGGAGGGAGCACAGATACGCAGTATTTT. Residues: CAWSTGLAGGSTDTQYF.